This TCR beta chain was profiled in a study of blood T cell repertoires in COVID-19. In the study overall: Some COVID-19 samples were acute and others convalescent; all came from the United States, Italy and Spain.

Here immunoSEQ multiplex PCR was the method, and the copy in TCRdb shows in-frame clones only, minus some. The data hold 55,000 to 90,000 clones, with about 80% observed a single time. Germline-derived CDR1 and CDR2 are SQVTM and ANQGSEA. The V and J ends lost 3 bases and 4 bases respectively, with 12 bases between them. CDR3 length: 13 amino acids. This TCR derives from a woman in her seventies with acute or convalescent COVID-19. The chain combines TRBV29-1 with TRBJ1-1; D may be TRBD1 (5 bases). Sequencing input: peripheral blood. CDR3 DNA sequence: TGCAGCGTTGACGCAGGGTATGCCACTGAAGCTTTCTTT. Its translation: CSVDAGYATEAFF.